This paragraph covers one T cell receptor (beta chain) sequence. The assay was immunoSEQ multiplex PCR, and TCRdb's table has in-frame clones only and misses some. The sample consists of about 1.9 million clones, over 85% of them appearing once. The data belong to a study of shared clonotypes between healthy human individuals. Positive CCR7 selection of CD45RO-negative cells yielded the naive CD8 cells, and terminally differentiated effector memory CD45RA+ cells were excluded. V was cut by 3 bases and J by 1 base, with 6 bases left in between. The CDR3 sequence is 14 residues long. In germline, CDR1 is WSHSY, CDR2 SAAADI.

The origin of this receptor is a man between 18 and 29 years old in good health. Some clones in this sample may be carry-over from other donors' samples. The sequenced sample was naive CD8+ T cells from PBMCs. This chain joins TRBV10-2 and TRBJ2-2; D uncertain. CDR3 sequence reads: CASSDWGNTGELFF. CDR3 nucleotide sequence: TGCGCCAGCAGTGATTGGGGGAACACCGGGGAGCTGTTTTTT.